This TCR beta chain was captured by sequencing in a study of CD8 T cells in cerebrospinal fluid in Alzheimer's disease. TCRdb re-analyzed the 10x single-cell sequencing reads; it lists each CDR3 protein once, without DNA. The sample's table shows approximately 1,500 distinct CDR3 sequences. The CDR3 has 13 residues. Germline V CDR1 and CDR2: MNHEY, SVGAGI. Droplet-based sequencing used CSF cells sorted as live with a live/dead marker. The J gene is TRBJ2-3, the V gene TRBV6-5; no DNA is available, so the TRBD1 call from TCRdb remains unchecked. The receptor's source is a human donor with mild cognitive impairment. Sequenced: cerebrospinal fluid. The CDR3: CATRDGSTDTQYF.